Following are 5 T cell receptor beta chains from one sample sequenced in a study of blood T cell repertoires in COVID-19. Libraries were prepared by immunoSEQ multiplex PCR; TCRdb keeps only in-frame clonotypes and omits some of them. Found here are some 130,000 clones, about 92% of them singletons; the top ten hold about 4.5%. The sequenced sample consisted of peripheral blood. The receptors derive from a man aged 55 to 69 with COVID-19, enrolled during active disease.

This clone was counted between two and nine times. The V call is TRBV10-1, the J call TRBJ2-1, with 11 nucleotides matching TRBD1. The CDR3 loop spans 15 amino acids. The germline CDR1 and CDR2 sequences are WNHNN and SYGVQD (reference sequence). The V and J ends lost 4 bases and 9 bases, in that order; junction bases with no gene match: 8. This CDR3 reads CASSAAGQGAREQFF. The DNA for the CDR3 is TGCGCCAGCAGTGCCGCCGGACAGGGGGCTCGTGAGCAGTTCTTC.

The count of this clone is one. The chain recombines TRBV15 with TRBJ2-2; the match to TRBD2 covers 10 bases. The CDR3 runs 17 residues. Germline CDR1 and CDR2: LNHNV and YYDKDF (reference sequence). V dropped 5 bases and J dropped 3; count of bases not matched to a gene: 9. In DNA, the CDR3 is TGTGCCACCAGCCCTGGGGGGACTAGCGCATACACCGGGGAGCTGTTTTTT. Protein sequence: CATSPGGTSAYTGELFF. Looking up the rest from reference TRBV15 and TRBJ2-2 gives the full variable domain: DAMVIQNPRYQVTQFGKPVTLSCSQTLNHNVMYWYQQKSSQAPKLLFHYYDKDFNNEADTPDNFQSRRPNTSFCFLDIRSPGLGDTAMYLCATSPGGTSAYTGELFFGEGSRLTVL.

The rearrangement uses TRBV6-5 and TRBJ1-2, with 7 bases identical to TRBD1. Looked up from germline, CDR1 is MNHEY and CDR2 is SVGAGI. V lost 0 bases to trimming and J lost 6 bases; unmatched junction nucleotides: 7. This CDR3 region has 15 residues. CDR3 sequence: CASSYSTGQEHGYTF. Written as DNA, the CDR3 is TGTGCCAGCAGTTACTCGACTGGACAGGAGCATGGCTACACCTTC.

The CDR3 nucleotides are TGTGCCAGCAGCCGGGAGGTCTACGAGCAGTACTTC. This gives the protein CASSREVYEQYF. This rearrangement joins TRBV3-1 (or the pseudogene TRBV3-2) to TRBJ2-7; maybe TRBD2 (6 bases). In germline, CDR1 is LGHDT, CDR2 YNNKEL (reference sequence). Trimming took 4 bases from V and 3 from J, leaving 7 bases between them. This CDR3 contains 12 residues.

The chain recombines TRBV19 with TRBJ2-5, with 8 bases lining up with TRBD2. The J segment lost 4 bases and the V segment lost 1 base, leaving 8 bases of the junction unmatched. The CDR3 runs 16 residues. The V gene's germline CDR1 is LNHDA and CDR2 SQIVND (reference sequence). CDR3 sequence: CASSIGEPGGRETQYF. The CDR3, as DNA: TGTGCCAGTAGTATAGGTGAACCGGGAGGGAGAGAGACCCAGTACTTC.